A single sample gave rise to the 28 T cell receptor beta chains below, sequenced in a study of STAT5B mutations in CD4+ large granular lymphocyte leukemia. Sequencing was performed with immunoSEQ multiplex PCR; in TCRdb, only in-frame clones are kept and a portion is missing. Of 34,000 or so clones detected, roughly 80% appear once; the ten largest clones hold 4.4%. Sequencing was performed on CD4+ T cells from blood buffy coats. The receptor source for this set is a human donor in good health.

The chain recombines TRBV19 with TRBJ1-1, with D possibly TRBD1 on 5 matching bases. V lost 0 bases to trimming and J lost 8 bases, with 19 bases between them. Germline V gene lookup returns CDR1 LNHDA and CDR2 SQIVND (reference sequence). This CDR3 has 16 residues. CDR3 coding DNA: TGTGCCAGTAGTATAGATCCCAGGGTCCCAGCGGGAGAAGCTTTCTTT. It codes for CASSIDPRVPAGEAFF.

The genes are TRBV7-3 and TRBJ1-2; no definite D call. The CDR3 has 15 residues. CDR1 is SGHTA, CDR2 FQGTGA, per germline. Trimming left V 0 bases short and J 6 bases short, with 14 bases between. DNA of the CDR3: TGTGCCAGCAGCTTAACGAGTGGGGAGCGGCATGGCTACACCTTC. This sequence encodes CASSLTSGERHGYTF.

The genes are TRBV6-5 and TRBJ1-1; a weak D match, TRBD1 (5 bases). CDR3 length: 13 amino acids. The germline V and J ends were trimmed by 9 bases and 3 bases, with 14 bases remaining between them. Looked up from germline, CDR1 is MNHEY and CDR2 is SVGAGI. The CDR3 reads CASGALRDTEAFF. Written as DNA, the CDR3 is TGTGCCAGTGGGGCACTTCGGGACACTGAAGCTTTCTTT.

The V gene is TRBV6-1, the J gene TRBJ1-3; 10 nucleotides align to TRBD1. Germline loops: CDR1 MNHNS, CDR2 SASEGT. V gave up 0 bases and J gave up 5 bases; unmatched junction bases: 1. The CDR3 length is 15 residues. CDR3 sequence (DNA): TGTGCCAGCAGTGAAGCGGGACAGGGGAGAAACACCATATATTTT. This codes for CASSEAGQGRNTIYF.

The chain recombines TRBV11-2 with TRBJ2-7; the D gene is possibly TRBD1 (6 bases). This CDR3 has 14 amino acids. Germline V gene lookup returns CDR1 SGHAT and CDR2 FQNNGV. V dropped 6 bases and J dropped 0 bases, with 12 bases sitting between them. CDR3 protein: CASRRLQGSYEQYF. CDR3 in DNA: TGTGCCAGCAGGCGATTACAGGGCTCCTACGAGCAGTACTTC.

The chain couples TRBV2 to TRBJ2-1, with TRBD2 matching 8 bases. The V segment lost 4 bases and the J segment 9 bases; nucleotides outside the gene matches: 8. Germline V lookup: CDR1 SNHLY, CDR2 FYNNEI. CDR3 length: 14 amino acids. The chain's CDR3 is CASSGSVAGGEQFF. The CDR3 DNA is TGTGCCAGCAGTGGGTCAGTGGCGGGAGGTGAGCAGTTCTTC.

This clone was observed a single time. This CDR3 is also generated by other DNA sequences in the sample. The chain has TRBV30 and TRBJ2-2, with 12 bases lining up with TRBD2. CDR3 length: 16 residues. Per germline, CDR1 GTSNPN and CDR2 SVGIG (reference sequence). Trimming cost V 4 bases and J 4 bases; bases outside gene matches: 7. The CDR3 protein is CAWIKLAGGRTGELFF. The CDR3 region has the DNA TGTGCCTGGATCAAACTAGCGGGAGGCCGCACCGGGGAGCTGTTTTTT.

The rearrangement joins TRBV5-1 to TRBJ2-7, with TRBD1 matching over 7 bases. Trimming cost V 4 bases and J 2 bases; bases outside gene matches: 6. CDR3 size: 14 residues. Germline CDR1 is SGHRS and CDR2 is YFSETQ. DNA of the CDR3: TGCGCCAGCAGCGGCGACAGGGTTACCTACGAGCAGTACTTC. Translation: CASSGDRVTYEQYF.

This chain connects TRBV6-5 to TRBJ1-1; 7 nucleotides agree with TRBD1. V lost 6 bases and J lost 7; bases outside the gene matches: 11. The CDR3 has 14 amino acids. Germline V gene sequence: CDR1 MNHEY, CDR2 SVGAGI. The CDR3 loop reads CASRTQGQGIEAFF. CDR3 nucleotides: TGTGCCAGCAGAACACAGGGGCAGGGGATTGAAGCTTTCTTT.

The chain recombines TRBV7-9 with TRBJ1-1; possibly TRBD1 for D (6 bases). Trimming took off 4 bases at V and 4 bases at J, with 10 bases between the two ends. The CDR3 runs to 13 residues. Per germline, CDR1 SEHNR and CDR2 FQNEAQ (reference sequence). CDR3 nucleotide sequence: TGTGCCAGCAGCTCTACAGGGTTCACTGAAGCTTTCTTT. It specifies CASSSTGFTEAFF.

The V gene is TRBV11-2, the J gene TRBJ2-1; possible D gene TRBD2, 5 bases. This CDR3 has 17 residues. Germline V lookup: CDR1 SGHAT, CDR2 FQNNGV. V was pared by 3 bases and J by 0 bases, with 15 bases between. CDR3 coding DNA: TGTGCCAGCAGCTTCCTTGGAGCGGAGAACTCCTACAATGAGCAGTTCTTC. Protein sequence: CASSFLGAENSYNEQFF. Full variable domain (missing parts from reference TRBV11-2 and TRBJ2-1): EAGVAQSPRYKIIEKRQSVAFWCNPISGHATLYWYQQILGQGPKLLIQFQNNGVVDDSQLPKDRFSAERLKGVDSTLKIQPAKLEDSAVYLCASSFLGAENSYNEQFFGPGTRLTVL.

This clone was counted between two and nine times. The chain's CDR3 is CASSYGQAFPGNTIYF. The CDR3 DNA follows: TGTGCCAGCAGCTACGGACAGGCATTTCCTGGAAACACCATATATTTT. The chain recombines TRBV7-9 with TRBJ1-3, with 7 positions matching TRBD1. CDR3 size: 16 residues. After removal of 4 bases from V and 2 bases from J, the junction contained 8 bases not matched to a gene. In germline, CDR1 is SEHNR, CDR2 FQNEAQ (reference sequence).

This CDR3 reads CASSRLAGGSSYNEQFF. The CDR3 DNA follows: TGTGCCAGCAGCCGACTAGCGGGAGGGAGCTCCTACAATGAGCAGTTCTTC. The chain employs TRBV9 and TRBJ2-1; TRBD2 matches at 14 bases. CDR1 is SGDLS, CDR2 YYNGEE, per germline. V lost 4 bases, J lost 0 bases, and 3 bases stayed unmatched. The CDR3 spans 17 residues.

This chain joins TRBV28 and TRBJ1-1; D perhaps matches TRBD1 (6 bases). The CDR3 has 12 amino acids. In germline, CDR1 is MDHEN, CDR2 SYDVKM. With 5 bases removed from V and 8 bases from J, the gap between germline ends came to 12 bases. The CDR3 DNA follows: TGTGCCAGCAGTCCGGACAGCTGGGAAGCTTTCTTT. As protein: CASSPDSWEAFF. Together with reference TRBV28 and TRBJ1-1, the CDR3 gives the full variable domain: DVKVTQSSRYLVKRTGEKVFLECVQDMDHENMFWYRQDPGLGLRLIYFSYDVKMKEKGDIPEGYSVSREKKERFSLILESASTNQTSMYLCASSPDSWEAFFGQGTRLTVV.

The V and J genes are TRBV30 and TRBJ2-1, with D perhaps matching TRBD2 (5 bases). Trimming stripped 3 bases from V and 9 bases from J, with 12 bases between. The CDR3 has 12 residues. The V gene's germline CDR1 is GTSNPN and CDR2 SVGIG (reference sequence). The CDR3 nucleotides are TGTGCCTGGAGAAAACTAGTCGGTGAGCAGTTCTTC. As protein: CAWRKLVGEQFF. The whole variable domain, remainder taken from reference TRBV30 and TRBJ2-1, is SQTIHQWPATLVQPVGSPLSLECTVEGTSNPNLYWYRQAAGRGLQLLFYSVGIGQISSEVPQNLSASRPQDRQFILSSKKLLLSDSGFYLCAWRKLVGEQFFGPGTRLTVL.

The rearrangement joins TRBV7-2 to TRBJ1-1; the D gene is possibly TRBD1 (5 bases). The CDR3 loop spans 15 amino acids. V lost 1 base, J lost 5 bases, and 14 bases lay in between. Germline V gene sequence: CDR1 SGHTA, CDR2 FQGNSA. As DNA, the CDR3 is TGTGCCAGCAGCTTAGGGCCCAGGGTGCGGACTGAAGCTTTCTTT. Its translation is CASSLGPRVRTEAFF.

This rearrangement joins TRBV6-1 to TRBJ2-7; 8 nucleotides align to TRBD2. The CDR3 is 14 residues long. Trimming removed 5 bases from V and 3 bases from J; junction bases left unmatched: 6. Germline V CDR1 and CDR2: MNHNS, SASEGT. CDR3 sequence (DNA): TGTGCCAGCAGTTCAGCGGGGGCCCTCTACGAGCAGTACTTC. It translates to CASSSAGALYEQYF.

V usage is TRBV5-6 and J usage is TRBJ2-1, with a possible D match to TRBD2 (5 bases). The length of the CDR3 is 15 residues. Germline-derived CDR1 and CDR2 are SGHDT and YYEEEE. Between the trimmed V and J ends, which lost 1 base and 10 bases, there was a span of 18 bases. In nucleotides, the CDR3 is TGTGCCAGCAGCTTGTCACAGCGGTCGGCTGGGGAGCAGTTCTTC. It codes for CASSLSQRSAGEQFF.

The sample holds one count of this clone. The chain carries TRBV7-9 and TRBJ1-1; TRBD1 matches 8 bases. Germline assignment: CDR1 SEHNR and CDR2 FQNEAQ (reference sequence). V dropped 5 bases and J dropped 4; count of bases not matched to a gene: 3. CDR3 length: 13 amino acids. The CDR3 region is CASSDTGGTEAFF. As DNA, the CDR3 is TGTGCCAGCAGCGATACAGGGGGCACTGAAGCTTTCTTT.

The gene calls are TRBV6-5 and TRBJ2-7; TRBD2 agrees at 9 bases. This CDR3 has 14 residues. In germline, CDR1 is MNHEY, CDR2 SVGAGI. V lost 4 bases, J lost 2 bases, and 3 bases stayed unmatched. CDR3 amino acids: CASSLLAGAYEQYF. The CDR3 DNA follows: TGTGCCAGCAGTTTATTAGCGGGAGCCTACGAGCAGTACTTC.

V gene TRBV29-1 combines with J gene TRBJ1-2, with a tentative D call TRBD1 (6 bases). The V gene's germline CDR1 is SQVTM and CDR2 ANQGSEA. V gave up 5 bases and J gave up 8 bases, with 12 bases separating them. The CDR3 spans 11 residues. CDR3 nucleotides: TGCAGCGTTTCGGGGGGCCTCGGCTACACCTTC. It is translated as CSVSGGLGYTF.

V gene TRBV5-1 combines with J gene TRBJ1-1; TRBD1 aligns across 10 bases. Germline CDR1 is SGHRS and CDR2 is YFSETQ. With V trimmed by 7 bases and J by 4 bases, 4 bases remained unmatched. CDR3 length: 13 amino acids. This chain's CDR3 is CASGTGDGTEAFF. CDR3 bases: TGCGCCAGCGGGACAGGGGATGGCACTGAAGCTTTCTTT.

This chain joins TRBV6-1 and TRBJ2-7; 10 bases fit TRBD1. The CDR3 runs to 14 residues. CDR1 and CDR2 (germline): MNHNS, SASEGT. Trimming at V came to 4 bases and at J to 5 bases, leaving 5 bases not matched to a gene. The CDR3 protein is CASSVPGQGNEQYF. The CDR3 nucleotides are TGTGCCAGCAGTGTCCCGGGACAGGGGAACGAGCAGTACTTC.

For the CDR3, the DNA is TGTGCCAGCAGCTTGGGACAGAACCCTTCCTACGAGCAGTACTTC. Translation gives CASSLGQNPSYEQYF. This chain connects TRBV7-9 to TRBJ2-7; TRBD1 aligns across 7 bases. The CDR3 extends over 15 amino acids. Per germline, CDR1 SEHNR and CDR2 FQNEAQ (reference sequence). V was pared by 3 bases and J by 1 base, with 6 bases of the junction left unmatched.

The V call is TRBV10-3, the J call TRBJ2-1, with D uncertain. CDR1 and CDR2 from the germline V gene are ENHRY and SYGVKD. Trimming took 0 bases from V and 9 from J, leaving 12 bases between them. CDR3 length: 14 amino acids. The CDR3 bases are TGTGCCATCAGTGAGTCTACAGTAAAAGGTGAGCAGTTCTTC. This sequence encodes CAISESTVKGEQFF.

The chain links TRBV2 to TRBJ1-5; no firm D call. The CDR3 totals 13 residues. CDR1 is SNHLY and CDR2 is FYNNEI in the germline V gene. V shed 7 bases and J shed 2 bases, with 9 bases lying between them. The CDR3 region is CASNGVGNQPQHF. The CDR3 coding sequence is TGTGCCAGCAACGGCGTGGGCAATCAGCCCCAGCATTTT. The full variable domain, with the rest looked up from reference TRBV2 and TRBJ1-5, is EPEVTQTPSHQVTQMGQEVILRCVPISNHLYFYWYRQILGQKVEFLVSFYNNEISEKSEIFDDQFSVERPDGSNFTLKIRSTKLEDSAMYFCASNGVGNQPQHFGDGTRLSIL.

The rearrangement links TRBV5-1 to TRBJ2-6, with D unresolved. The germline V gene has CDR1 SGHRS and CDR2 YFSETQ. The V gene lost 7 bases and the J gene lost 1 base, with 9 bases spanning the gap. The CDR3 covers 14 residues. The CDR3: CASRSESGANVLTF. The CDR3 nucleotides read TGCGCCAGCCGGTCTGAGTCTGGGGCCAACGTCCTGACTTTC.

The chain uses TRBV15 and TRBJ2-7, with TRBD2 matching over 7 bases. Germline V CDR1 and CDR2: LNHNV, YYDKDF (reference sequence). J lost 6 bases, V lost 1 base, and 9 bases had no gene match. The length of the CDR3 is 15 residues. The DNA for the CDR3 is TGTGCCACCAGCAGAGGTCCTAGCGGTACGGGCGAGCAGTACTTC. Protein: CATSRGPSGTGEQYF.